This T cell receptor (beta chain) was captured in a study of CD8 T cells in ankylosing spondylitis. This CDR3 comprises 14 residues. Trimming left V 6 bases short and J 8 bases short, with 19 bases between. The V gene's germline CDR1 is MNHNS and CDR2 SASEGT. This clonotype showed up just a few times. TCRdb re-derived calls from the 5' RACE reads in MiXCR, one entry per CDR3 protein. The table has some 130,000 distinct CDR3 sequences, 12% to 15% seen once. Source material: blood, either unsorted or a sorted T cell fraction (not recorded which). The chain links TRBV6-1 to TRBJ1-2, with TRBD1 as a possible D gene (5 bases). This TCR came from a female donor with ankylosing spondylitis or in good health (not recorded which). Here the CDR3 reads CASSQQDTNGGYTF. DNA for the CDR3: TGTGCCAGCAGCCAACAGGACACTAATGGGGGCTACACCTTC.